This T cell receptor beta chain came from a study of T cell repertoires in cytomegalovirus infection. Study-level information: Indications came from public TCR beta signatures; they pointed to CMV infection and to a matching HLA type. Whole-study findings and limits: CMV-specific HLA-C-restricted TCR beta clonotypes dominated the ex vivo response. There were carriers of CMV plus the relevant HLA, and cumulative public TCR beta family frequency identified them.

TCRdb analysed the reads with MiXCR anew, one entry per CDR3 protein. This table holds 400,000 or so distinct CDR3 sequences, roughly 18% found once. For this clonotype: The antigen is undetermined.

The sample was PBMCs. This TCR was sampled from a human donor in good health (CMV status not recorded). Some clones in this sample may be carry-over from other donors' samples.

The CDR3 spells CASSKINPQGPGELFF. CDR3 in DNA: TGTGCCAGTAGCAAGATTAACCCTCAGGGGCCTGGGGAGCTGTTTTTT. The rearrangement links TRBV19 to TRBJ2-2; tentative D call: TRBD1 (6 bases). Germline V CDR1 and CDR2: LNHDA, SQIVND (reference sequence). The CDR3 covers 16 residues. V lost 6 bases, J lost 8 bases, and 22 bases lay in between.